This T cell receptor (beta chain) originates from a study of T cells expressing NK-cell markers. Overall study results and limits: Researchers report these clonotypes also headed the CD3+CD56-NKG2C+ fraction in several donors. Expanded NKG2C+ T cell clones had unclear HCMV specificity.

Comment on this clonotype: Its antigen is undetermined.

Germline-derived CDR1 and CDR2 are SGHTA and FQGTGA. The CDR3 has 13 amino acids. TCRdb reprocessed the 5' RACE reads and keeps a single row for each CDR3 protein, giving no DNA. The sample has about 260,000 distinct CDR3 sequences. The chain has TRBV7-3 and TRBJ2-1; TCRdb names TRBD2, which stays unverified in the absence of DNA. Sample: blood T cells: a sorted CD56 or NKG2C T cell subset, CD4+ or CD8+ T cells, or bulk PBMC T cells (not recorded which). The clonotype comes from a woman between 18 and 69 years old in good health. The CDR3 reads CASSLTSVNEQFF.